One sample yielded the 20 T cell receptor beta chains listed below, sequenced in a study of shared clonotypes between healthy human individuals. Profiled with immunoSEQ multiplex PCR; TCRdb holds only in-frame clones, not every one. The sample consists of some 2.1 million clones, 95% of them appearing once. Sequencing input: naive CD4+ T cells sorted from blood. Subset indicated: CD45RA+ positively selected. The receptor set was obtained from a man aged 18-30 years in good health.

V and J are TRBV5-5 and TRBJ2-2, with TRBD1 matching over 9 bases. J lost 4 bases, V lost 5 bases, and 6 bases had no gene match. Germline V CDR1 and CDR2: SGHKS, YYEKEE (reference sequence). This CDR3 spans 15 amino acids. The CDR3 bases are TGTGCCAGCAGGCCGGTGACAGGGGGCACCGGGGAGCTGTTTTTT. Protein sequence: CASRPVTGGTGELFF. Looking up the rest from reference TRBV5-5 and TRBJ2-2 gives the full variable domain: DAGVTQSPTHLIKTRGQQVTLRCSPISGHKSVSWYQQVLGQGPQFIFQYYEKEERGRGNFPDRFSARQFPNYSSELNVNALLLGDSALYLCASRPVTGGTGELFFGEGSRLTVL.

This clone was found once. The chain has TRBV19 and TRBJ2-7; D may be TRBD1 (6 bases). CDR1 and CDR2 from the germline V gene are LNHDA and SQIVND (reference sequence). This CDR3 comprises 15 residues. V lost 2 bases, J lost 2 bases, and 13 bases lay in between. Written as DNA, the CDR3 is TGTGCCAGTAGTATAATGGACGGGACAACCTACGAGCAGTACTTC. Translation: CASSIMDGTTYEQYF.

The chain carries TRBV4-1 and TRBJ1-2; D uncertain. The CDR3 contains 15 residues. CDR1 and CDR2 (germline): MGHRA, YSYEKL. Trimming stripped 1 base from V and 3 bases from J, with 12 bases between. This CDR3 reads CASSQATAGHYGYTF. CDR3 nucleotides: TGCGCCAGCAGCCAAGCAACAGCCGGACACTATGGCTACACCTTC.

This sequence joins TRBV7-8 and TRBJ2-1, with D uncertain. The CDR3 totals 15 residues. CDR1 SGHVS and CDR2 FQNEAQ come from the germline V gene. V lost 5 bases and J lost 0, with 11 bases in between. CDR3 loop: CASSPSAFSYNEQFF. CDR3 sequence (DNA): TGTGCCAGCAGCCCGTCGGCGTTCTCCTACAATGAGCAGTTCTTC.

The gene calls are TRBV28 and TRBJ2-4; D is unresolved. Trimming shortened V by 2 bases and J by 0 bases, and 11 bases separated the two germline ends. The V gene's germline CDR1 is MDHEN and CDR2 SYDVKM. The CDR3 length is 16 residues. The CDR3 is CASSLTPAVAKNIQYF. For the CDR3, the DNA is TGTGCCAGCAGTTTAACCCCTGCGGTAGCCAAAAACATTCAGTACTTC.

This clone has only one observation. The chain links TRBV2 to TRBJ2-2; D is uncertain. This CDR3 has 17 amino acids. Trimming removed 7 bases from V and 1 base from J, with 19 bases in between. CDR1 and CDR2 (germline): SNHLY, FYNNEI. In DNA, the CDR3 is TGTGCCAGCATCCCGGAAGCACTAATCCTGAACACCGGGGAGCTGTTTTTT. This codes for CASIPEALILNTGELFF.

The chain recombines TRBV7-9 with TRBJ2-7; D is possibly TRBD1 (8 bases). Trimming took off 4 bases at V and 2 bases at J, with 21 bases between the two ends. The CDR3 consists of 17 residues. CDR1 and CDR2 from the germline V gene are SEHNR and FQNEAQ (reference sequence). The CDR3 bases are TGTGCCAGCAGCTCGAAGCGGACAGGGAGGGTCCCCTACGAGCAGTACTTC. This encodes CASSSKRTGRVPYEQYF. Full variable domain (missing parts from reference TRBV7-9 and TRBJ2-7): DTGVSQNPRHKITKRGQNVTFRCDPISEHNRLYWYRQTLGQGPEFLTYFQNEAQLEKSRLLSDRFSAERPKGSFSTLEIQRTEQGDSAMYLCASSSKRTGRVPYEQYFGPGTRLTVT.

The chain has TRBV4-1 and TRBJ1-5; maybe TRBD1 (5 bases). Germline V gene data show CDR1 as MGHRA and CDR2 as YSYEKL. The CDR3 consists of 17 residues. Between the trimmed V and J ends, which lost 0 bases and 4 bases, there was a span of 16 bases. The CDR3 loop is CASSQDLPGISNQPQHF. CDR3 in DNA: TGCGCCAGCAGCCAAGATCTTCCAGGGATAAGTAATCAGCCCCAGCATTTT.

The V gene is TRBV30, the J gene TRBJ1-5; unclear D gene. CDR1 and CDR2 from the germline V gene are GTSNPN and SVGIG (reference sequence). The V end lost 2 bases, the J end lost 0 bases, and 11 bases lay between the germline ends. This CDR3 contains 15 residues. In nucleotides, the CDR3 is TGTGCCTGGAGTCCAGACAAGTATAGCAATCAGCCCCAGCATTTT. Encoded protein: CAWSPDKYSNQPQHF.

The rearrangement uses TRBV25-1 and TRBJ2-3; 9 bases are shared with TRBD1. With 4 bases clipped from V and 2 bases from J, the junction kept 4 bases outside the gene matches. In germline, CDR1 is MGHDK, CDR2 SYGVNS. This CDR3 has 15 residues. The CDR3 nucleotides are TGTGCCAGCAGTGGGGACAGGGCCCCCACAGATACGCAGTATTTT. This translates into CASSGDRAPTDTQYF.

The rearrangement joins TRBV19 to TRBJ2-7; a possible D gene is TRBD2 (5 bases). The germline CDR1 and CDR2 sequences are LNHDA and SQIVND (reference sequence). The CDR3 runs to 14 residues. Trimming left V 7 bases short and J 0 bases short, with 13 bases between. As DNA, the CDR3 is TGTGCCAGTAAGACTCCGGGGAGCTCCTACGAGCAGTACTTC. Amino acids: CASKTPGSSYEQYF.

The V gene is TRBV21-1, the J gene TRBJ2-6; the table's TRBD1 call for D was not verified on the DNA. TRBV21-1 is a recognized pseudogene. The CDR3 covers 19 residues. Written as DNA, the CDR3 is TGTGCCAGCAGCACCCCCGGGACAGGGGGCGCTTATGGGGCCAACGTCCTGACTTTC. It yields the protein CASSTPGTGGAYGANVLTF.

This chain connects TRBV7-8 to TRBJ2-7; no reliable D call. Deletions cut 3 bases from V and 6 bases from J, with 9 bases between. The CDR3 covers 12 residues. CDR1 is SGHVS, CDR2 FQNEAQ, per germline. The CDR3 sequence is CASSFDPSEQYF. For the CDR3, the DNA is TGTGCCAGCAGCTTTGACCCTTCCGAGCAGTACTTC.

The CDR3, as DNA: TGTGCCAGCAGTAGCTTCAAGGGGGCTTTCTTT. It encodes CASSSFKGAFF. The chain joins TRBV28 to TRBJ1-1, with D possibly TRBD1 on 5 matching bases. The CDR3 runs 11 residues. Deletions cut 5 bases from V and 11 bases from J, with 12 bases between. The germline V gene has CDR1 MDHEN and CDR2 SYDVKM.

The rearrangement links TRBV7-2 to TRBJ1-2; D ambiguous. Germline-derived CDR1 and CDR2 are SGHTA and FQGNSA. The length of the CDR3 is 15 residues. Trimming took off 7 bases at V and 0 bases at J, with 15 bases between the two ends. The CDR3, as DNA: TGTGCCAGCACCCCATCCCCCCCAGCTAACTATGGCTACACCTTC. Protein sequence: CASTPSPPANYGYTF.

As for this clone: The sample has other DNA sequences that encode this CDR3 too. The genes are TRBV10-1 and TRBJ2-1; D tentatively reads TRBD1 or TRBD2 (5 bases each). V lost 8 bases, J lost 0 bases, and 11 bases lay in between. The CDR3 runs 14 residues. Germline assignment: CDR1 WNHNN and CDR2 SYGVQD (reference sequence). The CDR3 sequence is CASSSGSSYNEQFF. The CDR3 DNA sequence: TGCGCCAGCTCATCAGGGAGCTCCTACAATGAGCAGTTCTTC.

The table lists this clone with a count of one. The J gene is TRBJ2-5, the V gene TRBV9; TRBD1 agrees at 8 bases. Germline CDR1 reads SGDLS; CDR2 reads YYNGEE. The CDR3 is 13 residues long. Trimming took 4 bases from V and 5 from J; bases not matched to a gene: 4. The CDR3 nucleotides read TGTGCCAGCAGCCTACGACAGGGGGAGACCCAGTACTTC. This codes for CASSLRQGETQYF.

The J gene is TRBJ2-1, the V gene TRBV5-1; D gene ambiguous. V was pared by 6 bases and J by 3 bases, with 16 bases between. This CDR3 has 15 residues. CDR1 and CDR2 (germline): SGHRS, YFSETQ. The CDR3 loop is CASTLSDTYYNEQFF. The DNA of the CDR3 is TGCGCCAGCACCCTCTCTGACACGTACTACAATGAGCAGTTCTTC.

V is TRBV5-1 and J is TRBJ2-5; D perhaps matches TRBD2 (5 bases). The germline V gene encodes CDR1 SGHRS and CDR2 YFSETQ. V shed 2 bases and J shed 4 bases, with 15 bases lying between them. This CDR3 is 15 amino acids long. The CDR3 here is CASSFGVGYRETQYF. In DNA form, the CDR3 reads TGCGCCAGCAGCTTCGGGGTCGGCTATCGAGAGACCCAGTACTTC.

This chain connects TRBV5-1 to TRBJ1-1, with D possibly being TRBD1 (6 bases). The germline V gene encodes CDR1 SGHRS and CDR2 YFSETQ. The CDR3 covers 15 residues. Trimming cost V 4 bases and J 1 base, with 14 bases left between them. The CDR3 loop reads CASSIVTGTNTEAFF. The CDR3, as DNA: TGCGCCAGCAGCATCGTTACAGGGACGAACACTGAAGCTTTCTTT.